Listed here are 18 T cell receptor beta chains from one sample, sequenced in a study of vaccination effects on CD4 cells after COVID-19. Viral peptide pool expansion of antigen-specific CD4+ T cells preceded sequencing in the ViraFEST assay. Cells that had been cultured for roughly ten days were the source of isolated CD4+ T cells. Two-dose BNT162b2 or mRNA-1273 vaccination was given to participants. For these TCRs, the target antigens are not known. Method: immunoSEQ multiplex PCR; TCRdb's copy keeps in-frame clones and lacks some. The data hold about 59,000 clones, with under 80% observed a single time. The sample here was CD4+ T cells from PBMCs cultured with HCoV-OC43 spike peptides, taken after COVID-19 vaccination. The subset denotes: HCoV-OC43 spike overlapping peptide pool stimulation. The receptor set was obtained from a human donor who received a COVID-19 vaccine.

This clone was seen a single time. This rearrangement joins TRBV7-9 to TRBJ2-1; the D is unclear. Germline loops: CDR1 SEHNR, CDR2 FQNEAQ (reference sequence). V was clipped by 0 bases and J by 3 bases, with 12 bases between them. The CDR3 runs to 16 residues. In DNA, the CDR3 is TGTGCCAGCAGCTTAGCTGCAGTACTGGACTACAATGAGCAGTTCTTC. The encoded protein is CASSLAAVLDYNEQFF.

This clone came up a few times. J is TRBJ2-3 and V is TRBV5-1; maybe TRBD2 (6 bases). The CDR3 covers 14 residues. The germline V gene has CDR1 SGHRS and CDR2 YFSETQ. V dropped 3 bases and J dropped 4 bases, with 12 bases sitting between them. CDR3 residues: CASSSGGYSDTQYF. Written as DNA, the CDR3 is TGCGCCAGCAGCTCCGGGGGTTACTCAGATACGCAGTATTTT.

The V call is TRBV15, the J call TRBJ1-2; D gene ambiguous. V lost 3 bases to trimming and J lost 4 bases, with 12 bases between them. This CDR3 region has 14 residues. Germline CDR1 is LNHNV and CDR2 is YYDKDF (reference sequence). Here the CDR3 DNA reads TGTGCCACCAGCAGGGGCAGTCTCGTCTATGGCTACACCTTC. It is translated as CATSRGSLVYGYTF.

This clone was observed a single time. The chain links TRBV5-1 to TRBJ1-2; D is possibly TRBD1 (6 bases). V lost 1 base to trimming and J lost 8 bases, with 18 bases between them. The CDR3 covers 15 residues. Germline CDR1 SGHRS, CDR2 YFSETQ. CDR3 bases: TGCGCCAGCAGCTTGCTTTCGCCAGGGGCGAGCGGCTACACCTTC. Encoded protein: CASSLLSPGASGYTF.

This clone appeared once. The gene calls are TRBV9 and TRBJ2-3, with TRBD2 identical over 10 bases. CDR3 length: 18 residues. Germline V CDR1 and CDR2: SGDLS, YYNGEE. Germline trimming cut 0 bases from V and 2 bases from J; bases unmatched to any gene: 9. CDR3 amino acids: CASSVAVGLAEFTDTQYF. CDR3 coding DNA: TGTGCCAGCAGCGTAGCTGTAGGACTAGCGGAATTCACAGATACGCAGTATTTT.

This sequence joins TRBV6-5 and TRBJ1-1; 8 bases align to TRBD1. The V gene's germline CDR1 is MNHEY and CDR2 SVGAGI. The ends lost 10 bases at V and 11 bases at J; junction bases unmatched: 12. The CDR3 consists of 12 residues. The CDR3 loop reads CATAPRQGRAFF. The CDR3 DNA follows: TGTGCCACCGCGCCTCGACAGGGGAGGGCTTTCTTT.

The chain combines TRBV10-1 with TRBJ2-2; tentatively, D is TRBD2 (5 bases). Trimming pared 2 bases from V and 7 bases from J, leaving 8 bases between. This CDR3 region has 13 residues. Germline V gives CDR1 WNHNN, CDR2 SYGVQD (reference sequence). The DNA for the CDR3 is TGCGCCAGCAGTGAGGATGGAGGCGGGGAGCTGTTTTTT. Its protein product is CASSEDGGGELFF.

The chain employs TRBV7-3 and TRBJ1-4, with TRBD1 matching 8 bases. The germline gives CDR1 SGHTA, CDR2 FQGTGA. CDR3 length: 15 amino acids. V shed 7 bases, J shed 10 bases, and the junction held 14 bases outside the gene matches. CDR3 DNA sequence: TGTGCCAGCACGAATCGACAGGGGTTTTTTGGAAAACTGTTTTTT. Its translation is CASTNRQGFFGKLFF.

A single count supports this clone. V is TRBV6-5 and J is TRBJ2-2; possible D gene TRBD2, 6 bases. Trimming removed 1 base from V and 5 bases from J, with 14 bases in between. The germline CDR1 and CDR2 sequences are MNHEY and SVGAGI. This CDR3 is 16 amino acids long. CDR3 loop: CASSYLGLPGTGELFF. The CDR3 nucleotides are TGTGCCAGCAGTTACTTGGGACTCCCCGGGACCGGGGAGCTGTTTTTT.

V and J are TRBV2 and TRBJ1-5, with unresolved D. The CDR3 has 15 residues. The germline gives CDR1 SNHLY, CDR2 FYNNEI. Trimming took 3 bases from V and 0 from J, leaving 9 bases between them. The CDR3 reads CASSDQAPSNQPQHF. In nucleotides, the CDR3 is TGTGCCAGCAGTGATCAGGCCCCTAGCAATCAGCCCCAGCATTTT.

The CDR3 spells CASSLSAGGADTQYF. The DNA of the CDR3 is TGTGCCAGCAGCCTTTCGGCGGGGGGGGCAGATACGCAGTATTTT. The rearrangement joins TRBV7-2 to TRBJ2-3; 9 bases agree with TRBD2. The CDR3 is 15 amino acids. J lost 4 bases, V lost 5 bases, and 7 bases had no gene match. From germline, CDR1 is SGHTA and CDR2 FQGNSA.

V usage is TRBV5-1 and J usage is TRBJ2-1; 8 bases agree with TRBD1. Germline V gene sequence: CDR1 SGHRS, CDR2 YFSETQ. This CDR3 is 16 amino acids long. V shed 4 bases, J shed 4 bases, and the junction held 10 bases outside the gene matches. This CDR3 reads CASSPDPGQAYNEQFF. In DNA, the CDR3 is TGCGCCAGCAGCCCGGACCCGGGACAGGCATACAATGAGCAGTTCTTC.

The chain combines TRBV6-5 with TRBJ2-1, with no clear D. V was pared by 5 bases and J by 3 bases, with 11 bases between. The CDR3 is 14 residues long. Germline loops: CDR1 MNHEY, CDR2 SVGAGI. CDR3 in amino acids: CASSSGNSYNEQFF. CDR3 bases: TGTGCCAGCAGTAGTGGGAATAGCTACAATGAGCAGTTCTTC.

This clone was picked up one time. This rearrangement joins TRBV5-1 to TRBJ2-5; 11 bases align to TRBD2. Per germline, CDR1 SGHRS and CDR2 YFSETQ. J gave up 5 bases and V 2 bases, and 11 bases lay outside the gene matches. The CDR3 is 17 residues long. The DNA of the CDR3 is TGCGCCAGCAGCTTTAATTTAGCGGGGGGGACCGAGGAGACCCAGTACTTC. Its translation is CASSFNLAGGTEETQYF.

The rearrangement links TRBV6-1 to TRBJ2-7, with a possible D match to TRBD2 (6 bases). Germline assignment: CDR1 MNHNS and CDR2 SASEGT. There are 14 residues in the CDR3. The germline V and J ends were trimmed by 2 bases and 0 bases, with 8 bases remaining between them. CDR3 sequence (DNA): TGTGCCAGCAGTGAACGGGGGAGCTCCTACGAGCAGTACGTC. Translating it yields CASSERGSSYEQYV.

The chain recombines TRBV29-1 with TRBJ1-4, with 9 bases matching TRBD1. The CDR3 sequence is 16 residues long. CDR1 and CDR2 from the germline V gene are SQVTM and ANQGSEA. J lost 0 bases, V lost 6 bases, and 8 bases had no gene match. The CDR3 coding sequence is TGCAGCGTCGCGGGGGACAGGGCTTCAACTAATGAAAAACTGTTTTTT. This encodes CSVAGDRASTNEKLFF.

CDR3 sequence reads: CASTPLGFAKETQYF. CDR3 nucleotides: TGTGCCAGCACCCCGCTCGGGTTTGCAAAAGAGACCCAGTACTTC. This chain connects TRBV9 to TRBJ2-5; D is unclear. Germline V CDR1 and CDR2: SGDLS, YYNGEE. V was pared by 6 bases and J by 3 bases, with 18 bases between. CDR3 length: 15 amino acids.

V and J are TRBV5-1 and TRBJ2-5; 8 bases align to TRBD2. Germline CDR1 is SGHRS and CDR2 is YFSETQ. This CDR3 has 15 residues. J lost 7 bases, V lost 4 bases, and 12 bases had no gene match. The CDR3 here is CASSLTTSESRTQYF. In nucleotides, the CDR3 is TGCGCCAGCAGCCTGACGACTAGCGAGAGTCGGACCCAGTACTTC.